These 26 T cell receptor beta chains were sequenced from one sample in a study of T cell responses to AZD1222 COVID-19 vaccine. Profiled with immunoSEQ multiplex PCR; TCRdb holds only in-frame clones, not every one. The sample records around 80,000 clones, approximately 90% being singletons. The sample was peripheral blood, taken 28 days after the second AZD1222 dose. All receptors come from an adult who received the AZD1222 COVID-19 vaccine.

The V gene is TRBV6-4, the J gene TRBJ1-2; D gene uncertain. The V end was cut by 3 bases, the J end by 7 bases, with 9 bases between. CDR1 and CDR2 from the germline V gene are MRHNA and SNTAGT. The CDR3 spans 12 residues. Written as DNA, the CDR3 is TGTGCCAGCAGTGATCGGGGTAGTGGCTACACCTTC. Its protein is CASSDRGSGYTF.

V is TRBV18 and J is TRBJ2-2; perhaps TRBD2 as D (5 bases). This CDR3 region has 14 residues. The germline V and J ends were trimmed by 0 bases and 5 bases, with 7 bases remaining between them. Germline CDR1 and CDR2: KGHSH and LQKENI. In nucleotides, the CDR3 is TGTGCCAGCTCACCACCACGGGGAACCGGGGAGCTGTTTTTT. Protein product: CASSPPRGTGELFF.

The chain uses TRBV25-1 and TRBJ1-2; a possible D gene is TRBD1 (5 bases). Germline loops: CDR1 MGHDK, CDR2 SYGVNS. Trimming removed 8 bases from V and 8 bases from J, with 24 bases in between. The CDR3 loop spans 15 amino acids. The CDR3 protein is CASVKSGAGSAGYTF. In DNA, the CDR3 is TGTGCCAGCGTCAAAAGTGGGGCAGGCAGCGCCGGCTACACCTTC.

In its sample, this clone was seen once. The V and J genes are TRBV18 and TRBJ1-1; no firm D call. The CDR3 sequence is 15 residues long. Germline CDR1 KGHSH, CDR2 LQKENI. The V end was cut by 1 base, the J end by 2 bases, with 11 bases between. The chain's CDR3 is CASSPQSAKNTEAFF. CDR3 DNA: TGTGCCAGCTCACCACAGTCAGCTAAAAACACTGAAGCTTTCTTT.

This chain joins TRBV9 and TRBJ1-2, with a possible D match to TRBD1 (6 bases). Germline CDR1 is SGDLS and CDR2 is YYNGEE. The CDR3 totals 15 residues. V dropped 0 bases and J dropped 7 bases, with 16 bases sitting between them. The CDR3 sequence is CASSVASGDGGGYTF. The CDR3 DNA follows: TGTGCCAGCAGCGTAGCGTCAGGGGATGGTGGTGGCTACACCTTC.

The genes are TRBV23-1 and TRBJ1-2; TRBD1 might be the D (6 bases). TRBV23-1 is annotated as an ORF whose role is uncertain. V lost 6 bases and J lost 6, with 32 bases in between. CDR3 size: 19 residues. CDR3 region: CASSQRTGTPALYPDGYTF. CDR3 sequence (DNA): TGCGCCAGCAGCCAAAGGACTGGGACACCTGCCCTATATCCTGATGGCTACACCTTC.

The chain combines TRBV10-3 with TRBJ1-3; weak D call: TRBD1 (5 bases). Trimming shortened V by 6 bases and J by 2 bases, and 5 bases separated the two germline ends. The CDR3 has 12 residues. The germline V gene encodes CDR1 ENHRY and CDR2 SYGVKD. The CDR3 reads CAISRAGNTIYF. CDR3 in DNA: TGTGCCATCAGCAGGGCTGGAAACACCATATATTTT.

CDR3 in DNA: TGCGCCAGCAGAACCCTGGAGGGGGCAGGGGTCGGGGAGCTGTTTTTT. As protein: CASRTLEGAGVGELFF. The chain carries TRBV4-1 and TRBJ2-2; possible D gene TRBD1, 7 bases. Trimming took 6 bases from V and 7 from J, leaving 21 bases between them. Germline V gene lookup returns CDR1 MGHRA and CDR2 YSYEKL. The CDR3 spans 16 residues.

This clone is a singleton in its sample. The chain links TRBV12-3 or TRBV12-4 to TRBJ1-1; D is uncertain. Trimming removed 8 bases at V and 0 bases at J, with 10 bases between. The CDR3 is made up of 13 amino acids. For the CDR3, the DNA is TGTGCCAGCCGTCAACAGATGAACACTGAAGCTTTCTTT. It translates to CASRQQMNTEAFF.

The chain employs TRBV6-5 and TRBJ2-7; 9 nucleotides agree with TRBD2. Germline CDR1 is MNHEY and CDR2 is SVGAGI. The junction had 11 bases not matched to a gene; V was cut back by 9 bases and J by 5 bases. The CDR3 consists of 14 residues. This chain's CDR3 is CASQLAGVVNEQYF. The CDR3 coding sequence is TGTGCCAGTCAACTAGCGGGTGTAGTCAACGAGCAGTACTTC.

The chain uses TRBV6-2 or TRBV6-3 and TRBJ1-5, with 7 bases identical to TRBD1. This CDR3 has 15 amino acids. V shed 4 bases and J 1 base; nucleotides not matched to a gene: 4. The V gene's germline CDR1 is MNHEY and CDR2 SVGEGT. CDR3 sequence: CASSSTGISNQPQHF. CDR3 coding DNA: TGTGCCAGCAGTTCGACAGGGATAAGCAATCAGCCCCAGCATTTT.

In its sample, this clone was seen once. The chain recombines TRBV19 with TRBJ2-2, with D perhaps matching TRBD2 (5 bases). Germline V gene data show CDR1 as LNHDA and CDR2 as SQIVND (reference sequence). The CDR3 runs 17 residues. Trimming cost V 5 bases and J 0 bases, with 16 bases left between them. CDR3 nucleotide sequence: TGTGCCAGTAGTCCCAACTCAGCGGAAGCGAACACCGGGGAGCTGTTTTTT. It specifies CASSPNSAEANTGELFF.

The J gene is TRBJ1-2, the V gene TRBV30, with 7 nucleotides matching TRBD1. Germline V gene data show CDR1 as GTSNPN and CDR2 as SVGIG (reference sequence). Germline trimming cut 2 bases from V and 5 bases from J; bases unmatched to any gene: 8. The CDR3 contains 14 residues. CDR3 sequence: CAWSRNRGRYGYTF. Here the CDR3 DNA reads TGTGCCTGGAGTCGAAACAGGGGAAGATATGGCTACACCTTC.

V is TRBV3-1 (or the pseudogene TRBV3-2) and J is TRBJ1-2; D remains ambiguous. V was trimmed by 2 bases and J by 10 bases, leaving 20 bases between them. Per the germline V gene, CDR1 is LGHDT and CDR2 is YNNKEL (reference sequence). This CDR3 has 15 amino acids. CDR3 loop: CASSQSSSPNRNYTF. Here the CDR3 DNA reads TGTGCCAGCAGCCAATCCAGTAGCCCAAATAGGAACTACACCTTC.

This clone came up a few times. The J gene is TRBJ2-2, the V gene TRBV7-3; 7 bases line up with TRBD1. CDR3 length: 15 residues. Unmatched junction bases numbered 3, after V lost 1 base and J lost 4 bases. In germline, CDR1 is SGHTA, CDR2 FQGTGA. CDR3 sequence (DNA): TGTGCCAGCAGCTTAAGGGACAGCGCCACCGGGGAGCTGTTTTTT. Translation: CASSLRDSATGELFF.

The table lists this clone with a count of one. J is TRBJ1-3 and V is TRBV3-1 (or the pseudogene TRBV3-2), with unresolved D. The ends were cut back, 4 bases at V and 4 bases at J, with 17 bases in the middle. The CDR3 has 16 amino acids. The V gene's germline CDR1 is LGHDT and CDR2 YNNKEL (reference sequence). This CDR3 reads CASSLWTETQGNTIYF. The CDR3, as DNA: TGTGCCAGCAGCCTATGGACGGAGACACAAGGAAACACCATATATTTT.

The chain employs TRBV12-2 and TRBJ2-7; TRBD2 reflects the table's D call only, with no check against the DNA. TRBV12-2 is tagged as a pseudogene. This CDR3 is 16 amino acids long. In nucleotides, the CDR3 is TGTGCAAGTCGCTTATCCATGGGACTGGTCTCCTACGAGCAGTACTTC. The encoded protein is CASRLSMGLVSYEQYF.

The V gene is TRBV29-1, the J gene TRBJ1-3; the match to TRBD1 covers 9 bases. The CDR3 extends over 16 amino acids. Germline V gene lookup returns CDR1 SQVTM and CDR2 ANQGSEA. Losses at the gene ends were 4 bases for V and 3 bases for J; bases not matched to a gene: 10. The CDR3 DNA is TGCAGCGTTGGATCGACAGGGGGAGTAAATGGAAACACCATATATTTT. Its translation is CSVGSTGGVNGNTIYF.

This chain uses TRBV7-3 with TRBJ2-5; D gene unclear. V lost 2 bases, J lost 0 bases, and 4 bases lay in between. The germline CDR1 and CDR2 sequences are SGHTA and FQGTGA. This CDR3 has 13 amino acids. The CDR3 region is CASSLGNQETQYF. The CDR3 DNA reads as TGTGCCAGCAGCTTAGGCAACCAAGAGACCCAGTACTTC.

This sequence joins TRBV5-1 and TRBJ2-3, with D unresolved. The CDR3 sequence is 15 residues long. Germline values: CDR1 SGHRS, CDR2 YFSETQ. V lost 0 bases to trimming and J lost 1 base, with 9 bases between them. The CDR3 nucleotides are TGCGCCAGCAGCTTGGGCGCTTTCGGCACAGATACGCAGTATTTT. As protein: CASSLGAFGTDTQYF.

This sequence joins TRBV18 and TRBJ1-2, with TRBD1 matching 9 bases. Germline CDR1 KGHSH, CDR2 LQKENI. Trimming at V came to 4 bases and at J to 2 bases, leaving 5 bases not matched to a gene. The CDR3 extends over 15 amino acids. CDR3 loop: CASSRDRDGNYGYTF. CDR3 nucleotide sequence: TGTGCCAGCTCACGGGACAGGGATGGAAACTATGGCTACACCTTC.

The chain uses TRBV5-8 and TRBJ1-2; D possibly corresponds to TRBD1 (6 bases). Germline V lookup: CDR1 SGHTS, CDR2 YDEGEE. Trimming took off 2 bases at V and 0 bases at J, with 8 bases between the two ends. This CDR3 contains 14 residues. CDR3: CASSFRTANYGYTF. CDR3 nucleotides: TGTGCCAGCAGCTTCCGGACAGCTAACTATGGCTACACCTTC.

The genes are TRBV19 and TRBJ1-4; weak D call: TRBD1 (5 bases). This CDR3 comprises 16 residues. Germline values: CDR1 LNHDA, CDR2 SQIVND (reference sequence). V lost 3 bases and J 0 bases, leaving 11 bases between the germline ends. As DNA, the CDR3 is TGTGCCAGTAGTATCCTCCGACAGACAACTAATGAAAAACTGTTTTTT. Its protein product is CASSILRQTTNEKLFF.

This chain connects TRBV18 to TRBJ1-6; D remains ambiguous. CDR1 is KGHSH, CDR2 LQKENI, per germline. V gave up 2 bases and J gave up 5 bases, with 10 bases separating them. The CDR3 sequence is 15 residues long. The CDR3 here is CASSPINRDNSPLHF. Written as DNA, the CDR3 is TGTGCCAGCTCACCAATCAACAGAGATAATTCACCCCTCCACTTT.

The V gene is TRBV7-9, the J gene TRBJ2-7; D not resolved. The CDR3 is 14 residues long. The germline V and J ends were trimmed by 1 base and 0 bases, with 7 bases remaining between them. The germline V gene encodes CDR1 SEHNR and CDR2 FQNEAQ (reference sequence). The CDR3: CASSLVASSYEQYF. CDR3 in DNA: TGTGCCAGCAGCTTAGTGGCCAGCTCCTACGAGCAGTACTTC. Using reference TRBV7-9 and TRBJ2-7 for the parts outside the CDR3, the full variable domain is DTGVSQNPRHKITKRGQNVTFRCDPISEHNRLYWYRQTLGQGPEFLTYFQNEAQLEKSRLLSDRFSAERPKGSFSTLEIQRTEQGDSAMYLCASSLVASSYEQYFGPGTRLTVT.

This clone has a single count. V gene TRBV5-1 combines with J gene TRBJ1-5; D not certain. CDR1 and CDR2 (germline): SGHRS, YFSETQ. The CDR3 loop spans 13 amino acids. The V gene lost 0 bases and the J gene lost 7 bases, with 8 bases spanning the gap. The CDR3 DNA reads as TGCGCCAGCAGCTTGGATGTCGGGCAGCCCCAGCATTTT. It translates to CASSLDVGQPQHF. The complete variable domain, with remaining parts taken from reference TRBV5-1 and TRBJ1-5, reads KAGVTQTPRYLIKTRGQQVTLSCSPISGHRSVSWYQQTPGQGLQFLFEYFSETQRNKGNFPGRFSGRQFSNSRSEMNVSTLELGDSALYLCASSLDVGQPQHFGDGTRLSIL.